A single sample gave rise to the 19 T cell receptor beta chains below, sequenced in a study of T cells in women clearing cervical HPV infection. Produced via immunoSEQ multiplex PCR; TCRdb's table is partial and in-frame only. This repertoire includes 15,000 to 20,000 clones. The sample was blood buffy coat. These receptors were collected from a woman aged 18 to 69 with a cervical HPV16 infection that either progressed to CIN3+ or cleared (not recorded which).

A remark on this clone: The sequence runs out 3 residues before the end of the CDR3; the remainder is reconstructed from the germline J gene. The rearrangement uses TRBV30 and TRBJ2-3, with D unresolved. CDR1 and CDR2 from the germline V gene are GTSNPN and SVGIG (reference sequence). CDR3 length: 13 amino acids. The CDR3 protein is CAWSLAVQETQYF. The part of the CDR3 DNA that was read is TGTGCCTGGAGTTTGGCAGTCCAAGAGACG. Full variable domain (remainder filled in from reference TRBV30 and TRBJ2-3): SQTIHQWPATLVQPVGSPLSLECTVEGTSNPNLYWYRQAAGRGLQLLFYSVGIGQISSEVPQNLSASRPQDRQFILSSKKLLLSDSGFYLCAWSLAVQETQYFGPGTRLTVL.

A word on this clone: The CDR3 is cut off 3 residues early in the read; its end comes from the germline J gene. The V call is TRBV6-2 or TRBV6-3, the J call TRBJ2-3; TRBD2 matches at 7 bases. Germline V gene data show CDR1 as MNHEY and CDR2 as SVGEGT. Trimming at V came to 2 bases and at J to 4 bases, leaving 3 bases not matched to a gene. The CDR3 totals 14 residues. The DNA read from the CDR3 is TGTGCCAGCAGTTACGCTAGCGGAGCAGATACG. Its translation is CASSYASGADT. From start to end, the CDR3 is CASSYASGADTQYF.

For this clone: Read sequence stops 3 residues before the CDR3 end, and the germline J gene provides the missing end. The chain is built from TRBV7-3 and TRBJ2-7; D is possibly TRBD1 (5 bases). Germline CDR1 SGHTA, CDR2 FQGTGA. The CDR3 has 13 residues. V was shortened by 4 bases and J by 4 bases, with 11 bases between the two germline ends. Partial CDR3 DNA: TGTGCCAGCAGCTCCAGACAGCCGTACGAG. It specifies CASSSRQPYE. The full CDR3 protein reads CASSSRQPYEQYF.

About this clone itself: The read ends 3 residues before the CDR3 terminus; that terminus is restored from the germline J gene. The chain combines TRBV18 with TRBJ1-6; 7 bases align to TRBD1. V lost 8 bases, J lost 7 bases, and 5 bases stayed unmatched. Germline loops: CDR1 KGHSH, CDR2 LQKENI. The CDR3 spans 13 residues. The CDR3 DNA, read in part, is TGTGCCAGCGGTCGGGACAGAAATTCACCC. Translation gives CASGRDRNSP. The whole CDR3 sequence reads CASGRDRNSPLHF.

Comment on this clone: The read comes to an end 3 residues before the CDR3 does, leaving the germline J gene to fill in the end. The chain couples TRBV2 to TRBJ2-4, with 9 bases fitting TRBD2. This CDR3 is built from 14 residues. CDR1 is SNHLY, CDR2 FYNNEI, per germline. J lost 8 bases, V lost 3 bases, and 5 bases had no gene match. The CDR3 loop reads CASSDRGGVDIQYF. CDR3 DNA, as far as it was read: TGTGCCAGCAGTGATCGCGGGGGGGTCGACATT. Looking up the rest from reference TRBV2 and TRBJ2-4 gives the full variable domain: EPEVTQTPSHQVTQMGQEVILRCVPISNHLYFYWYRQILGQKVEFLVSFYNNEISEKSEIFDDQFSVERPDGSNFTLKIRSTKLEDSAMYFCASSDRGGVDIQYFGAGTRLSVL.

For this clone: The CDR3 extends 3 residues past the end of the read, so its final part is completed from the germline J gene. The V and J genes are TRBV30 and TRBJ2-3; D is possibly TRBD2 (5 bases). CDR1 is GTSNPN and CDR2 is SVGIG in the germline V gene (reference sequence). The CDR3 sequence is 13 residues long. The part of the CDR3 DNA that was read is TGTGCCTGGAGTGGATCTAGCCTGCAGACG. Translation gives CAWSGSSLQT. The CDR3, in full, reads CAWSGSSLQTQYF.

Concerning this clone itself: The read ends 3 residues shy of where the CDR3 ends; the end is completed using the germline J gene. The chain has TRBV5-1 and TRBJ2-3; 9 bases align to TRBD2. V was clipped by 2 bases and J by 2 bases; unmatched bases: 6. CDR3 length equals 16 residues. The germline CDR1 and CDR2 sequences are SGHRS and YFSETQ. The CDR3 DNA, read in part, is TGCGCCAGCAGCTTAGGCGGGGGGGTCCTCACAGATACG. Its protein is CASSLGGGVLTDT. Given in full, the CDR3 is CASSLGGGVLTDTQYF.

Comment on this clone: The read halts 3 residues ahead of the CDR3 end, with the missing end drawn from the germline J gene. This chain uses TRBV5-1 with TRBJ2-3; tentatively, D is TRBD2 (5 bases). Germline V gives CDR1 SGHRS, CDR2 YFSETQ. The ends were cut back, 7 bases at V and 0 bases at J, with 9 bases in the middle. The CDR3 sequence is 13 residues long. Incomplete CDR3 DNA: TGCGCCAGCGGAGCGGCTAGCACAGATACG. This sequence encodes CASGAASTDT. The CDR3 reads in full as CASGAASTDTQYF. Supplemented by reference TRBV5-1 and TRBJ2-3, the full variable domain reads KAGVTQTPRYLIKTRGQQVTLSCSPISGHRSVSWYQQTPGQGLQFLFEYFSETQRNKGNFPGRFSGRQFSNSRSEMNVSTLELGDSALYLCASGAASTDTQYFGPGTRLTVL.

CDR3 in amino acids: CASSTQRGGRETQYF. The covered CDR3 bases are TGTGCCAGTAGTACACAGCGGGGGGGCCGGGAGACC. The chain recombines TRBV19 with TRBJ2-5, with TRBD2 matching 10 bases. The read terminates 3 residues before the CDR3 end, so the remaining end is supplied by the germline J gene. The CDR3 consists of 15 residues. J gave up 5 bases and V 4 bases, and 7 bases lay outside the gene matches. From germline, CDR1 is LNHDA and CDR2 SQIVND (reference sequence).

Concerning this clone: At one end the junction does not follow the germline gene, possibly because of a read error. The observed sequence ends 3 residues before the CDR3 terminus, with the missing tail filled in from the germline J gene. The V gene is TRBV7-6, the J gene TRBJ2-3, with D unclear. This CDR3 has 13 amino acids. Germline-derived CDR1 and CDR2 are SGHVS and FNYEAQ. The sequenced CDR3 bases are TGTGCCAGCAGCCCACGATGGGCAGAGACG. Translating it yields CASSPRWAET. The CDR3 as a whole reads CASSPRWAETQYF.

Note on this clone: Coverage ceases 3 residues before the CDR3 finishes, and the germline J gene fills in the end. The rearrangement links TRBV5-1 to TRBJ2-1; 9 nucleotides line up with TRBD1. Unmatched junction bases numbered 8, after V lost 5 bases and J lost 5 bases. The V gene's germline CDR1 is SGHRS and CDR2 YFSETQ. The CDR3 contains 15 residues. This CDR3 is CASRGPGTGNNEQFF. The part of the CDR3 DNA that was read is TGCGCCAGCAGGGGCCCAGGGACAGGGAACAATGAG.

CDR3 DNA (partial): TGTGCCAGTAGTATAGATAGAGCTAACTATGGC. It codes for CASSIDRANYG. The CDR3 in its entirety is CASSIDRANYGYTF. The chain couples TRBV19 to TRBJ1-2; D unresolved. The read gets to within 3 residues of the CDR3 end, and the germline J gene fills in the rest. CDR1 LNHDA and CDR2 SQIVND come from the germline V gene (reference sequence). The V and J ends lost 0 bases and 0 bases respectively, with 5 bases between them. The CDR3 length is 14 residues.

The CDR3 bases that were read are TGTGCCAGCAGTCCAGACAGGAACTATGGC. Translating gives CASSPDRNYG. The entire CDR3 is CASSPDRNYGYTF. The chain recombines TRBV7-3 with TRBJ1-2; a possible D gene is TRBD1 (6 bases). The sequence runs out 3 residues before the end of the CDR3; the remainder is reconstructed from the germline J gene. Germline loops: CDR1 SGHTA, CDR2 FQGTGA. The CDR3 has 13 amino acids. Trimming shortened V by 6 bases and J by 2 bases, and 10 bases separated the two germline ends.

A remark on this clone: The read falls 3 residues short of the CDR3 end, and the missing part is taken from the germline J gene. This rearrangement joins TRBV20-1 to TRBJ2-2; 9 nucleotides agree with TRBD2. The CDR3 covers 16 residues. CDR1 DFQATT and CDR2 SNEGSKA come from the germline V gene (reference sequence). V gave up 6 bases and J gave up 8 bases; unmatched junction bases: 16. The CDR3 region is CSAIPLGREGVGELFF. The part of the CDR3 DNA that was read is TGCAGTGCAATACCTCTTGGGCGGGAGGGCGTAGGGGAG.

Comment on this clone: The read halts 3 residues ahead of the CDR3 end, with the missing end drawn from the germline J gene. V gene TRBV20-1 combines with J gene TRBJ2-2; 8 nucleotides line up with TRBD2. This CDR3 spans 18 amino acids. Germline-derived CDR1 and CDR2 are DFQATT and SNEGSKA (reference sequence). Partial CDR3 DNA: TGCAGTGCTAGACCCGGGGTAGCGGCGGGGGGCCTATTTGAAAAG. Protein sequence: CSARPGVAAGGLFEK. The whole CDR3 sequence reads CSARPGVAAGGLFEKLFF.

Comments on this clone: The read finishes 3 residues shy of the CDR3 end, and the germline J gene is used to complete it. This chain links TRBV7-2 with TRBJ2-3; D may correspond to TRBD1 or TRBD2 (5 bases each). The CDR3 length is 14 residues. Germline loops: CDR1 SGHTA, CDR2 FQGNSA. The CDR3 sequence: CASSSSRGEETQYF. The CDR3 bases that were read are TGTGCCAGCAGCTCCTCGAGAGGGGAAGAGACG.

As for this clone: Read data end 3 residues before the CDR3 end; the end is taken from the germline J gene. The V gene is TRBV6-2 or TRBV6-3, the J gene TRBJ1-2; 7 bases line up with TRBD1. The CDR3 extends over 15 amino acids. The germline V gene has CDR1 MNHEY and CDR2 SVGEGT. The CDR3 reads CASSYSPTGSYDYTF. The sequenced part of the CDR3 DNA is TGTGCCAGCAGTTACTCCCCGACAGGGAGCTACGAC.

For this clone: Relative to the germline gene, one junction end is altered; a read error may explain this. The read ends 3 residues before the CDR3 terminus; that terminus is restored from the germline J gene. V gene TRBV19 combines with J gene TRBJ1-2, with TRBD1 as a possible D gene (6 bases). Germline lookup yields CDR1 LNHDA and CDR2 SQIVND (reference sequence). There are 12 residues in the CDR3. CDR3 loop: CASNIQGSDYTF. The CDR3 bases that were read are TGTGCCAGTAATATACAGGGAAGCGAC.

On this clone itself: The DNA ends 3 residues before the CDR3 does, and the rest of the CDR3 is filled in from the germline J gene. The chain combines TRBV6-2 or TRBV6-3 with TRBJ1-2; D might be TRBD1 (5 bases). This CDR3 region has 14 residues. Germline lookup yields CDR1 MNHEY and CDR2 SVGEGT. The CDR3 spells CASCPGGGLYDYTF. The DNA read from the CDR3 is TGTGCCAGTTGCCCTGGCGGGGGACTCTACGAC.